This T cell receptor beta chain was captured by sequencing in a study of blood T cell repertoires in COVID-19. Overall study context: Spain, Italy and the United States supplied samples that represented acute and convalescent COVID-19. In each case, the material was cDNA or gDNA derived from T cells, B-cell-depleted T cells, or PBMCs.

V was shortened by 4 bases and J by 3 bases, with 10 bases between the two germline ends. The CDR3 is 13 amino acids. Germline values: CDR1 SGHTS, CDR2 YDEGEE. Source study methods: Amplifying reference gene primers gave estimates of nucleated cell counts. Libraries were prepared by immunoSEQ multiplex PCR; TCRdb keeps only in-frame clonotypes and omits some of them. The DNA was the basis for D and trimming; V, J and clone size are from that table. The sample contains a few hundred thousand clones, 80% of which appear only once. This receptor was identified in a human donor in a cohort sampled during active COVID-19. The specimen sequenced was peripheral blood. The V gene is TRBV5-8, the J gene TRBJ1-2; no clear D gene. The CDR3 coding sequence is TGTGCCAGCAGCATCCCCCAGTACTATGGCTACACCTTC. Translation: CASSIPQYYGYTF.